The 24 T cell receptor beta chains reported below all come from one sample, sequenced in a study of blood T cell repertoires in COVID-19. The assay was immunoSEQ multiplex PCR, and TCRdb's table has in-frame clones only and misses some. The sample lists more than 70,000 clones, approximately 86% seen once, with 18% in the top ten. The specimen sequenced was peripheral blood. Receptors were obtained from a woman at least 80 years old with acute or convalescent COVID-19.

V usage is TRBV11-3 and J usage is TRBJ2-1, with D tentatively TRBD1 (6 bases). The CDR3 has 14 amino acids. V was trimmed by 1 base and J by 7 bases, leaving 11 bases between them. In germline, CDR1 is SGHNT, CDR2 YENEEA. In DNA form, the CDR3 reads TGTGCCAGCAGCTTAGTTTGGGGGCGGAATGAGCAGTTCTTC. Protein sequence: CASSLVWGRNEQFF.

The chain recombines TRBV6-5 with TRBJ1-2, with TRBD1 matching 8 bases. There are 13 residues in the CDR3. Germline V lookup: CDR1 MNHEY, CDR2 SVGAGI. J gave up 4 bases and V 4 bases, and 2 bases lay outside the gene matches. The CDR3 DNA reads as TGTGCCAGCAGTTGGGACAGGTCCTATGGCTACACCTTC. Translation: CASSWDRSYGYTF.

The V call is TRBV3-1 (or the pseudogene TRBV3-2), the J call TRBJ1-1; 7 bases agree with TRBD1. In germline, CDR1 is LGHDT, CDR2 YNNKEL (reference sequence). J was trimmed by 8 bases and V by 2 bases; bases with no gene match: 8. This CDR3 has 14 residues. The DNA for the CDR3 is TGTGCCAGCAGCCAAATCTACAGGGGTACCGAAGCTTTCTTT. Amino acid sequence: CASSQIYRGTEAFF.

This clone has only a few counts. The chain employs TRBV19 and TRBJ2-7; possibly TRBD1 for D (5 bases). In germline, CDR1 is LNHDA, CDR2 SQIVND (reference sequence). The ends were cut back, 7 bases at V and 2 bases at J, with 15 bases in the middle. The CDR3 loop spans 14 amino acids. CDR3 in amino acids: CASTPGKGPYEQYF. CDR3 bases: TGTGCCAGTACCCCAGGGAAGGGGCCCTACGAGCAGTACTTC.

This CDR3 reads CASSYSAGGYEQYF. In DNA form, the CDR3 reads TGCGCCAGCAGCTATTCAGCGGGGGGATACGAGCAGTACTTC. The chain has TRBV5-1 and TRBJ2-7; 9 bases line up with TRBD2. This CDR3 has 14 amino acids. Trimming cost V 3 bases and J 4 bases; bases outside gene matches: 5. Germline assignment: CDR1 SGHRS and CDR2 YFSETQ. Supplemented by reference TRBV5-1 and TRBJ2-7, the full variable domain reads KAGVTQTPRYLIKTRGQQVTLSCSPISGHRSVSWYQQTPGQGLQFLFEYFSETQRNKGNFPGRFSGRQFSNSRSEMNVSTLELGDSALYLCASSYSAGGYEQYFGPGTRLTVT.

This clone was counted between two and nine times. The chain carries TRBV6-5 and TRBJ2-2, with TRBD1 as a possible D gene (5 bases). V shed 6 bases and J shed 5 bases, with 13 bases lying between them. This CDR3 has 14 residues. CDR1 is MNHEY, CDR2 SVGAGI, per germline. The CDR3 sequence is CASRGEQTTGELFF. CDR3 DNA sequence: TGTGCCAGCAGAGGGGAACAGACTACCGGGGAGCTGTTTTTT.

The CDR3 loop reads CASSLAPGGSEKLFF. The CDR3 DNA reads TGCGCCAGCAGCTTGGCGCCAGGGGGCTCTGAAAAACTGTTTTTT. The chain links TRBV5-1 to TRBJ1-4, with 8 bases lining up with TRBD1. V lost 0 bases to trimming and J lost 7 bases; unmatched junction nucleotides: 5. CDR1 SGHRS and CDR2 YFSETQ come from the germline V gene. This CDR3 contains 15 residues. Full variable domain (rest looked up from reference TRBV5-1 and TRBJ1-4): KAGVTQTPRYLIKTRGQQVTLSCSPISGHRSVSWYQQTPGQGLQFLFEYFSETQRNKGNFPGRFSGRQFSNSRSEMNVSTLELGDSALYLCASSLAPGGSEKLFFGSGTQLSVL.

There are a few counts of this clone. The V and J genes are TRBV9 and TRBJ2-7, with D possibly TRBD2 on 5 matching bases. The CDR3 is made up of 15 amino acids. Germline V lookup: CDR1 SGDLS, CDR2 YYNGEE. V was shortened by 4 bases and J by 7 bases, with 21 bases between the two germline ends. The CDR3 coding sequence is TGTGCCAGCAGCCCCCAAGGAGCCCATCGAGGGGAGCAGTACTTC. Translated: CASSPQGAHRGEQYF.

J is TRBJ2-1 and V is TRBV3-1 (or the pseudogene TRBV3-2); D is undetermined. Trimming took 1 base from V and 6 from J, leaving 4 bases between them. This CDR3 is built from 12 residues. The germline gives CDR1 LGHDT, CDR2 YNNKEL (reference sequence). CDR3 nucleotides: TGTGCCAGCAGCCAAGCGGGCAATGAGCAGTTCTTC. It translates to CASSQAGNEQFF.

This chain connects TRBV24-1 to TRBJ2-1; 10 bases agree with TRBD2. Unmatched junction bases numbered 6, after V lost 2 bases and J lost 9 bases. Per the germline V gene, CDR1 is KGHDR and CDR2 is SFDVKD. The CDR3 extends over 15 amino acids. For the CDR3, the DNA is TGTGCCACCAGTGATTCCCGCCTAGCGGGGGCTGAGCAGTTCTTC. Translated: CATSDSRLAGAEQFF.

The chain links TRBV2 to TRBJ2-5; 15 bases line up with TRBD2. Trimming at V came to 4 bases and at J to 1 base, leaving 4 bases not matched to a gene. This CDR3 comprises 17 residues. Germline V CDR1 and CDR2: SNHLY, FYNNEI. CDR3 sequence: CASSAGTSGGPQETQYF. DNA of the CDR3: TGTGCCAGCAGTGCCGGGACTAGCGGGGGGCCCCAAGAGACCCAGTACTTC.

The V call is TRBV7-3, the J call TRBJ2-1, with D perhaps matching TRBD1 (9 bases). V lost 6 bases to trimming and J lost 4 bases, with 22 bases between them. The CDR3 covers 17 residues. Germline CDR1 reads SGHTA; CDR2 reads FQGTGA. The CDR3 reads CASSRTGAAGGYNEQFF. DNA for the CDR3: TGTGCCAGCAGTCGGACAGGGGCCGCGGGGGGATACAATGAGCAGTTCTTC.

For the CDR3, the DNA is TGTGCCAGCTCACCACAAGCTAGCGGGGTGAACACCGGGGAGCTGTTTTTT. The encoded protein is CASSPQASGVNTGELFF. The chain carries TRBV18 and TRBJ2-2; 9 bases are a match to TRBD2. This CDR3 region has 17 residues. Looked up from germline, CDR1 is KGHSH and CDR2 is LQKENI. V lost 1 base, J lost 1 base, and 4 bases stayed unmatched.

The rearrangement links TRBV9 to TRBJ1-6; no clear D. V was cut by 4 bases and J by 0 bases, with 11 bases left in between. CDR3 length: 16 residues. The germline gives CDR1 SGDLS, CDR2 YYNGEE. The CDR3 here is CASSLTGSSYNSPLHF. The CDR3 nucleotides are TGTGCCAGCAGCCTTACGGGGAGCTCCTATAATTCACCCCTCCACTTT.

The chain carries TRBV6-4 and TRBJ2-7; maybe TRBD1 (6 bases). The V gene's germline CDR1 is MRHNA and CDR2 SNTAGT. V was clipped by 1 base and J by 6 bases, with 13 bases between them. The CDR3 length is 14 residues. The CDR3 region is CASSDWTVRAEQYF. The CDR3 bases are TGTGCCAGCAGTGACTGGACAGTTCGGGCCGAGCAGTACTTC.

The rearrangement uses TRBV27 and TRBJ2-2; D possibly corresponds to TRBD1 (5 bases). Looked up from germline, CDR1 is MNHEY and CDR2 is SMNVEV (reference sequence). V was trimmed by 5 bases and J by 7 bases, leaving 20 bases between them. The CDR3 contains 16 residues. DNA of the CDR3: TGTGCCAGCAGTCCCCTCATAGGGGCCCACGGCGGGGAGCTGTTTTTT. As protein: CASSPLIGAHGGELFF.

V is TRBV5-1 and J is TRBJ1-3, with D maybe TRBD1 (5 bases). Trimming shortened V by 4 bases and J by 0 bases, and 14 bases separated the two germline ends. There are 16 residues in the CDR3. Germline lookup yields CDR1 SGHRS and CDR2 YFSETQ. The CDR3 region is CASSATWGDSGNTIYF. CDR3 DNA sequence: TGCGCCAGCAGCGCGACGTGGGGCGACTCTGGAAACACCATATATTTT.

This rearrangement joins TRBV7-9 to TRBJ2-7; TRBD1 matches at 9 bases. The CDR3 sequence is 14 residues long. Trimming took 1 base from V and 6 from J; bases not matched to a gene: 4. Germline V gene sequence: CDR1 SEHNR, CDR2 FQNEAQ (reference sequence). The CDR3 DNA reads as TGTGCCAGCAGCTTAGTGGGACAGGGCTCCGAGCAGTACTTC. It codes for CASSLVGQGSEQYF.

The CDR3 here is CASRSGGYSNQPQHF. DNA for the CDR3: TGTGCCAGCAGATCAGGGGGATATAGCAATCAGCCCCAGCATTTT. V is TRBV6-5 and J is TRBJ1-5; 7 positions match TRBD1. This CDR3 is built from 15 residues. The junction had 5 bases not matched to a gene; V was cut back by 6 bases and J by 0 bases. Germline V gene sequence: CDR1 MNHEY, CDR2 SVGAGI.

The genes are TRBV5-4 and TRBJ1-1, with no clear D. This CDR3 has 14 residues. Germline V gives CDR1 SGHNT, CDR2 YYREEE (reference sequence). Between the trimmed V and J ends, which lost 0 bases and 2 bases, there was a span of 8 bases. DNA for the CDR3: TGTGCCAGCAGCTTGGACAGATCAAACACTGAAGCTTTCTTT. Amino acids: CASSLDRSNTEAFF.

A few counts support this clone. V is TRBV25-1 and J is TRBJ1-2; D is ambiguous. The CDR3 covers 12 residues. V was cut by 5 bases and J by 8 bases, with 12 bases left in between. CDR1 is MGHDK and CDR2 is SYGVNS in the germline V gene. CDR3 bases: TGTGCCAGCAGTATGGTTTCGGGAGGCTACACCTTC. It translates to CASSMVSGGYTF.

This rearrangement joins TRBV10-3 to TRBJ2-3; D remains ambiguous. The CDR3 extends over 15 amino acids. Trimming stripped 1 base from V and 5 bases from J, with 13 bases between. Germline-derived CDR1 and CDR2 are ENHRY and SYGVKD. CDR3 residues: CAISEFYSSGDTQYF. DNA of the CDR3: TGTGCCATCAGTGAGTTTTATTCATCCGGAGATACGCAGTATTTT.

The rearrangement joins TRBV5-5 to TRBJ1-3, with D perhaps matching TRBD1 (5 bases). Germline values: CDR1 SGHKS, CDR2 YYEKEE (reference sequence). CDR3 length: 17 amino acids. V lost 0 bases, J lost 0 bases, and 13 bases lay in between. The CDR3 region is CASSLALRQSSGNTIYF. The DNA for the CDR3 is TGTGCCAGCAGCTTGGCACTGAGACAGAGCTCTGGAAACACCATATATTTT.

The chain has TRBV5-1 and TRBJ2-1, with D perhaps TRBD2 (6 bases). With 2 bases removed from V and 10 bases from J, the gap between germline ends came to 13 bases. From germline, CDR1 is SGHRS and CDR2 YFSETQ. This CDR3 spans 13 amino acids. The CDR3 sequence is CASSFSDGGEQFF. CDR3 coding DNA: TGCGCCAGCAGCTTCTCCGACGGGGGAGAGCAGTTCTTC.